This T cell receptor beta chain stems from a study of cytomegalovirus exposure and HLA in healthy donors. The primer mix had 60 Vbeta and 13 Jbeta primers. Repertoires were generated with immunoSEQ multiplex PCR, while TCRdb's copy carries only in-frame clones and drops some. Among 150,000 to 200,000 clones listed, more than 75% were seen once. The CDR3 runs to 18 residues. Germline CDR1 is LGHNA and CDR2 is YSLEER. V lost 4 bases, J lost 7 bases, and 17 bases stayed unmatched. The J gene is TRBJ1-5, the V gene TRBV4-3; 9 nucleotides agree with TRBD1. The source is a male donor in good health and CMV-seronegative. The sequenced material came from PBMCs. The CDR3 nucleotides are TGCGCCAGCAGCCCACATATCTCCGGGACAGGGAGGGACCAGCCCCAGCATTTT. This gives the protein CASSPHISGTGRDQPQHF.